This T cell receptor beta chain was obtained from a study of T-cell memory formation after mild COVID-19. This CDR3 contains 16 residues. V dropped 2 bases and J dropped 7 bases, with 20 bases sitting between them. The sample holds many counts of this clonotype. As yet, its antigen is unknown. Sample barcodes and UMIs were carried by the TCR alpha and TCR beta cDNA libraries that 5'RACE generated with constant-segment primers. One entry per CDR3 protein, called by TCRdb with MiXCR from the 5' RACE reads. The sample includes 130,000 to 150,000 distinct CDR3 sequences, under 25% of them seen just once. General study findings and limits: CD4+ contracting clones lay mainly in CM and EM, CD8+ ones in EMRA. Clones that shrank (day 15 to 85) were balanced CD4/CD8, whereas later expanders leaned CD4+. Memory from before infection featured some responding clones, which suggests cross-reactive memory joined.

The chain has TRBV12-3 or TRBV12-4 and TRBJ1-2; TRBD1 might be the D (5 bases). Specimen: PBMCs or a T cell subset sorted from them (not recorded which). This TCR came from an adult woman who had mild COVID-19 (a few samples of this study predate the infection). Cell type and time point are not known. CDR3 sequence: CASSLWQDTPSSGYTF. CDR3 DNA: TGTGCCAGCAGTTTATGGCAGGACACCCCAAGTAGTGGCTACACCTTC.